The subject of this entry is one TCR beta chain. This sample was included in a study of CXCR3-negative and CXCR3-positive naive CD8 T cells. The libraries of TRB cDNA were prepared using 5' RACE with UMI labels. TCRdb re-analyzed the 5' RACE reads; it lists each CDR3 protein once, without DNA. This sample's clone table lists 45,000 to 65,000 distinct CDR3 sequences. Germline lookup yields CDR1 SGHRS and CDR2 YFSETQ. CDR3 length: 17 amino acids. Input material: naive CXCR3- CD8+ T cells from blood. Subset defined: CD45RO-CCR7+CD27+CD95- naive CD8+ T cells lacking CXCR3 (TNR3-). The clonotype was recovered from a human donor in good health. Some clones in this sample may be carry-over from other donors' samples. V usage is TRBV5-1 and J usage is TRBJ2-5; TCRdb outputs TRBD1, but without DNA this stays unchecked. This chain's CDR3 is CASSSSWDRVSQETQYF.